The clone carrying this T cell receptor (beta chain) came up once. Its antigen remains unidentified. The V end lost 1 base, the J end lost 10 bases, and 22 bases lay between the germline ends. Germline CDR1 LGHDT, CDR2 YNNKEL (reference sequence). This CDR3 is 16 amino acids long. The data belong to a study of T cell responses to AZD1222 COVID-19 vaccine. Study-level results: Females made up more of the donors, who were largely white British, and clonal diversity may have come out too low. Of spike-specific TCRs, nearly half reportedly target regions left unmutated in variants.

Profiling relied on immunoSEQ multiplex PCR, and the TCRdb table lists in-frame clones only, not all of them. The data hold more than 100,000 clones, with roughly 91% observed a single time. The sample in question was peripheral blood, obtained 28 days after the second AZD1222 dose. The TCR originated in an adult who received the AZD1222 COVID-19 vaccine. The chain employs TRBV3-1 (or the pseudogene TRBV3-2) and TRBJ1-1; D uncertain. CDR3 sequence: CASSQGWSFPSARAFF. For the CDR3, the DNA is TGTGCCAGCAGCCAAGGATGGTCGTTCCCATCGGCCCGAGCTTTCTTT.